In this sample, the clone carrying this T cell receptor (beta chain) turned up many times. RNA transcripts yielded amplified TCR beta CDR3 regions. The TCR CDR3 was amplified in a first-round RT-PCR using the HTBI primer set. TCRdb reanalysed the multiplex PCR reads using MiXCR and keeps one entry per CDR3 protein. The sample records hundreds of thousands of distinct CDR3 sequences, around 15% being singletons. The sample comes from a study of T cells in Graves' hyperthyroidism and ophthalmopathy. Patients with uncontrolled infections, other autoimmune diseases, pregnancy or lactation were excluded. V lost 4 bases and J lost 6; bases outside the gene matches: 14. The CDR3 runs to 16 residues. CDR1 and CDR2 (germline): GTSNPN, SVGIG (reference sequence).

Sequenced material: blood. The chain couples TRBV30 to TRBJ2-7; TRBD2 aligns across 11 bases. The receptor was derived from a woman in her 40s with Graves' ophthalmopathy. The CDR3 bases are TGTGCCTGGACCCCCGTCCAACTAGCGGGAGCATCCGAGCAGTACTTC. Protein sequence: CAWTPVQLAGASEQYF.